Sequencing of this T cell receptor beta chain was carried out in a study of cytomegalovirus exposure and HLA in healthy donors. Study-level results: Associated with cytomegalovirus, according to the listing, were 150 to 200 TCR beta chains. TRBV6-2, TRBV6-3 and some other V segments were unresolvable in 87-base-pair reads.

With respect to this clone: The target antigen is unknown.

The PCR made use of 60 Vbeta and 13 Jbeta primers. The table came from immunoSEQ multiplex PCR; TCRdb's copy has only in-frame clones and leaves some out. The sample has 120,000 to 150,000 clones, about 78% seen once. The length of the CDR3 is 14 residues. V was clipped by 7 bases and J by 5 bases, with 14 bases between them. Germline CDR1 is SNHLY and CDR2 is FYNNEI. The rearrangement joins TRBV2 to TRBJ1-4, with a tentative D call TRBD1 (6 bases). This receptor was taken from a middle-aged man in good health and CMV-seropositive. The specimen was PBMCs. Written as DNA, the CDR3 is TGTGCCAGCAATGGACAGCTACAGAATGAAAAACTGTTTTTT. Protein: CASNGQLQNEKLFF.